These 12 T cell receptor beta chains share one sample of origin, sequenced in a study of blood T cell repertoires in COVID-19. The table came from immunoSEQ multiplex PCR; TCRdb's copy has only in-frame clones and leaves some out. This table has around 260,000 clones, around 78% appearing once. What was sequenced was peripheral blood. The receptor source for this set is a man aged 60 to 75 who had recovered from COVID-19.

This chain connects TRBV5-8 to TRBJ2-3; the D gene is possibly TRBD2 (6 bases). The CDR3 consists of 17 residues. In germline, CDR1 is SGHTS, CDR2 YDEGEE. V was trimmed by 0 bases and J by 0 bases, leaving 14 bases between them. The CDR3 region is CASSLGLLGGSTDTQYF. Here the CDR3 DNA reads TGTGCCAGCAGCTTGGGACTCCTTGGGGGGAGCACAGATACGCAGTATTTT.

The V call is TRBV9, the J call TRBJ2-2, with TRBD2 identical over 10 bases. With 4 bases clipped from V and 6 bases from J, the junction kept 6 bases outside the gene matches. CDR3 length: 15 residues. Germline values: CDR1 SGDLS, CDR2 YYNGEE. The CDR3, as DNA: TGTGCCAGCAGCCGGGGGCTAGCGGGAGCCGGGGAGCTGTTTTTT. This codes for CASSRGLAGAGELFF.

This chain connects TRBV5-4 to TRBJ1-4; the D gene is possibly TRBD1 (6 bases). Germline V gives CDR1 SGHNT, CDR2 YYREEE (reference sequence). This CDR3 is 16 amino acids long. V was shortened by 2 bases and J by 6 bases, with 17 bases between the two germline ends. The CDR3 loop is CASSFWGQNDDEKLFF. The CDR3 DNA follows: TGTGCCAGCAGCTTCTGGGGACAAAACGATGATGAAAAACTGTTTTTT.

The rearrangement joins TRBV7-8 to TRBJ1-4; TRBD1 matches at 9 bases. The CDR3 runs to 15 residues. The germline gives CDR1 SGHVS, CDR2 FQNEAQ. J lost 8 bases, V lost 6 bases, and 10 bases had no gene match. The CDR3 DNA reads TGTGCCAGCAGTGGTGGACAGGGGAGGCCGGAAAAACTGTTTTTT. Protein: CASSGGQGRPEKLFF.

This chain joins TRBV6-5 and TRBJ2-5, with a possible D match to TRBD1 (6 bases). The CDR3 runs to 13 residues. The V gene lost 6 bases and the J gene lost 4 bases, with 12 bases spanning the gap. Germline CDR1 is MNHEY and CDR2 is SVGAGI. The CDR3 loop is CASRPGTTETQYF. Written as DNA, the CDR3 is TGTGCCAGCAGACCCGGGACAACAGAGACCCAGTACTTC.

V is TRBV7-2 and J is TRBJ2-3; 11 nucleotides match TRBD2. CDR3 length: 15 residues. Germline assignment: CDR1 SGHTA and CDR2 FQGNSA. Losses at the gene ends were 3 bases for V and 3 bases for J; bases not matched to a gene: 2. The CDR3 DNA reads TGTGCCAGCAGCTTTACTAGCGGGAGTACAGATACGCAGTATTTT. It is translated as CASSFTSGSTDTQYF.

This clone was recorded once. The V and J genes are TRBV5-1 and TRBJ2-7, with TRBD2 as a possible D gene (6 bases). In germline, CDR1 is SGHRS, CDR2 YFSETQ. V was shortened by 2 bases and J by 0 bases, with 15 bases between the two germline ends. The CDR3 loop spans 16 amino acids. DNA of the CDR3: TGCGCCAGCAGCTTAAACCGGCCGGGGGACTCCTACGAGCAGTACTTC. Encoded protein: CASSLNRPGDSYEQYF. The full variable domain, completed using reference TRBV5-1 and TRBJ2-7, is KAGVTQTPRYLIKTRGQQVTLSCSPISGHRSVSWYQQTPGQGLQFLFEYFSETQRNKGNFPGRFSGRQFSNSRSEMNVSTLELGDSALYLCASSLNRPGDSYEQYFGPGTRLTVT.

V usage is TRBV19 and J usage is TRBJ2-5; perhaps TRBD1 as D (6 bases). Germline V lookup: CDR1 LNHDA, CDR2 SQIVND (reference sequence). The CDR3 is 15 residues long. Between the trimmed V and J ends, which lost 1 base and 4 bases, there was a span of 13 bases. The CDR3 DNA follows: TGTGCCAGTAGTATAGCCTCAGGGGCCGGAGAGACCCAGTACTTC. Protein product: CASSIASGAGETQYF.

V is TRBV11-2 and J is TRBJ2-3; 12 nucleotides align to TRBD1. The CDR3 runs to 16 residues. Germline values: CDR1 SGHAT, CDR2 FQNNGV. V dropped 1 base and J dropped 5; count of bases not matched to a gene: 4. The CDR3 sequence is CASSLAGQGAEDTQYF. In DNA, the CDR3 is TGTGCCAGCAGCTTAGCGGGACAGGGGGCTGAAGATACGCAGTATTTT. Filled out from reference TRBV11-2 and TRBJ2-3, the complete variable domain reads EAGVAQSPRYKIIEKRQSVAFWCNPISGHATLYWYQQILGQGPKLLIQFQNNGVVDDSQLPKDRFSAERLKGVDSTLKIQPAKLEDSAVYLCASSLAGQGAEDTQYFGPGTRLTVL.

This chain uses TRBV5-4 with TRBJ1-4; D ambiguous. The CDR3 sequence is 13 residues long. Germline V gives CDR1 SGHNT, CDR2 YYREEE (reference sequence). Trimming pared 0 bases from V and 5 bases from J, leaving 5 bases between. The CDR3: CASSLALNEKLFF. DNA of the CDR3: TGTGCCAGCAGCTTGGCCCTGAATGAAAAACTGTTTTTT.

This sequence joins TRBV19 and TRBJ2-3, with TRBD2 matching 11 bases. Looked up from germline, CDR1 is LNHDA and CDR2 is SQIVND (reference sequence). The CDR3 has 16 amino acids. Trimming at V came to 5 bases and at J to 2 bases, leaving 6 bases not matched to a gene. The CDR3 sequence: CASSALAGAATDTQYF. The CDR3 nucleotides are TGTGCCAGTAGTGCACTAGCGGGGGCCGCCACAGATACGCAGTATTTT.

This rearrangement joins TRBV30 to TRBJ2-7; 9 bases are shared with TRBD1. The CDR3 loop spans 13 amino acids. Germline V gene data show CDR1 as GTSNPN and CDR2 as SVGIG (reference sequence). With 1 base clipped from V and 4 bases from J, the junction kept 2 bases outside the gene matches. This CDR3 is CAWSDRGRYEQYF. The CDR3 DNA follows: TGTGCCTGGAGTGACAGGGGGCGGTACGAGCAGTACTTC.